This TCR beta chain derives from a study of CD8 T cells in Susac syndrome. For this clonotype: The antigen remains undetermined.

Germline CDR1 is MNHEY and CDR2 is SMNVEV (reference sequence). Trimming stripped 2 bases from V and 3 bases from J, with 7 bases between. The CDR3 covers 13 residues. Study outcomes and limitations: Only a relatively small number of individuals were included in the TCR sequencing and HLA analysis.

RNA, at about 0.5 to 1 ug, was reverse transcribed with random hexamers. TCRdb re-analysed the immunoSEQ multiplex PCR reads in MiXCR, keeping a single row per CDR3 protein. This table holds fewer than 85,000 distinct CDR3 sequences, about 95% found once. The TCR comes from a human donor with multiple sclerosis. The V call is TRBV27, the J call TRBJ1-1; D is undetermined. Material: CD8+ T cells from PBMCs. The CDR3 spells CASSLNVHTEAFF. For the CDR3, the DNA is TGTGCCAGCAGTTTAAATGTGCACACTGAAGCTTTCTTT.